One and the same sample provided the 14 T cell receptor beta chains below, sequenced in a study of blood T cells in healthy people across ages. A J-beta primer mix and a sample-barcoded 5' primer were used in a second PCR of about 6 to 12 cycles. Each CDR3 protein gets one entry after TCRdb re-called the 5' RACE reads with MiXCR. Of about 1.1 million distinct CDR3 sequences listed, 35% to 45% are singletons. Material: blood. These receptors were taken from a man younger than 30 in good health.

This chain joins TRBV6-6 and TRBJ2-7, with 8 bases fitting TRBD2. The V segment lost 6 bases and the J segment 1 base; nucleotides outside the gene matches: 5. This CDR3 has 14 amino acids. Germline CDR1 and CDR2: MNHNY and SVGAGI (reference sequence). CDR3 coding DNA: TGTGCCAGCAGGGAGTCTAGCGGGTCCTACGAGCAGTACTTC. It translates to CASRESSGSYEQYF.

V gene TRBV28 combines with J gene TRBJ1-2, with D possibly matching TRBD1 (5 bases). Deletions cut 7 bases from V and 3 bases from J, with 18 bases between. CDR1 is MDHEN and CDR2 is SYDVKM in the germline V gene. This CDR3 has 15 amino acids. CDR3 nucleotides: TGTGCCAGCACCCCTTGGGGCCGACCCGACTATGGCTACACCTTC. Translation: CASTPWGRPDYGYTF.

The genes are TRBV12-3 or TRBV12-4 and TRBJ1-1; TRBD1 matches at 7 bases. The CDR3 has 18 residues. V was pared by 5 bases and J by 1 base, with 16 bases of the junction left unmatched. The CDR3 loop is CASSPTPRTGQRNTEAFF. The CDR3 DNA follows: TGTGCCAGCAGTCCGACGCCAAGGACGGGACAGCGGAACACTGAAGCTTTCTTT.

This chain links TRBV3-1 with TRBJ2-3; D is unresolved. This CDR3 is 11 amino acids long. V dropped 6 bases and J dropped 6 bases, with 7 bases sitting between them. Germline V gives CDR1 LGHDT, CDR2 YNNKEL (reference sequence). Here the CDR3 DNA reads TGTGCCAGCAGAAATTCCGATACGCAGTATTTT. Residues: CASRNSDTQYF.

This clonotype was seen more than once but under ten times. The chain is built from TRBV7-2 and TRBJ2-1; 8 positions match TRBD2. Germline CDR1 and CDR2: SGHTA and FQGNSA. The CDR3 runs to 15 residues. V lost 1 base to trimming and J lost 6 bases; unmatched junction nucleotides: 5. CDR3 sequence reads: CASSLERGFLNEQFF. The CDR3 DNA sequence: TGTGCCAGCAGCTTAGAGCGGGGGTTCCTCAATGAGCAGTTCTTC.

In this sample, this clonotype turned up many times. The genes are TRBV7-2 and TRBJ2-5; no definite D call. The germline CDR1 and CDR2 sequences are SGHTA and FQGNSA. The CDR3 runs 11 residues. Trimming shortened V by 8 bases and J by 7 bases, and 11 bases separated the two germline ends. The DNA for the CDR3 is TGTGCCAGCTTTATCGGTGGGACCCAGTACTTC. It translates to CASFIGGTQYF.

This clonotype was detected only a few times. This rearrangement joins TRBV7-9 to TRBJ2-1; a weak D match, TRBD1 (6 bases). The CDR3 consists of 13 residues. V was pared by 6 bases and J by 6 bases, with 12 bases between. CDR1 SEHNR and CDR2 FQNEAQ come from the germline V gene (reference sequence). CDR3 in DNA: TGTGCCAGCAGGCAGGGGCCCTCCAATGAGCAGTTCTTC. Encoded protein: CASRQGPSNEQFF.

The CDR3: CASSLSGASGYF. In DNA, the CDR3 is TGTGCCAGCAGCCTAAGTGGGGCTAGCGGGTACTTC. The chain couples TRBV3-1 to TRBJ2-7, with TRBD2 identical over 7 bases. Germline loops: CDR1 LGHDT, CDR2 YNNKEL (reference sequence). The junction had 9 bases not matched to a gene; V was cut back by 4 bases and J by 12 bases. This CDR3 has 12 amino acids.

This clonotype was found many times. The chain has TRBV3-1 and TRBJ2-2; D is unresolved. The germline V and J ends were trimmed by 0 bases and 7 bases, with 3 bases remaining between them. This CDR3 is 12 amino acids long. Germline CDR1 reads LGHDT; CDR2 reads YNNKEL (reference sequence). The CDR3 DNA reads as TGTGCCAGCAGCCAAGATGTCGGGGAGCTGTTTTTT. As protein: CASSQDVGELFF. Based on the CDR3 plus reference TRBV3-1 and TRBJ2-2, the full variable domain is DTAVSQTPKYLVTQMGNDKSIKCEQNLGHDTMYWYKQDSKKFLKIMFSYNNKELIINETVPNRFSPKSPDKAHLNLHINSLELGDSAVYFCASSQDVGELFFGEGSRLTVL.

This clonotype came up a few times. The chain carries TRBV5-1 and TRBJ1-2, with 7 positions matching TRBD1. V shed 4 bases and J 4 bases; nucleotides not matched to a gene: 10. The CDR3 contains 15 residues. Germline values: CDR1 SGHRS, CDR2 YFSETQ. CDR3 nucleotide sequence: TGCGCCAGCAGCCCCCAGGACAGGTCAGGCTATGGCTACACCTTC. Translated, it gives CASSPQDRSGYGYTF.

The chain couples TRBV25-1 to TRBJ1-1; possible D gene TRBD1, 5 bases. The germline V gene has CDR1 MGHDK and CDR2 SYGVNS. The CDR3 loop spans 15 amino acids. V lost 4 bases and J lost 2, with 14 bases in between. In DNA, the CDR3 is TGTGCCAGCAGTGCCTCCCGGGGGGAAAACACTGAAGCTTTCTTT. Amino acid sequence: CASSASRGENTEAFF.

This clonotype was recorded at least ten times. The V gene is TRBV25-1, the J gene TRBJ2-1; tentative D call: TRBD2 (6 bases). CDR1 is MGHDK and CDR2 is SYGVNS in the germline V gene. V shed 2 bases and J shed 0 bases, with 11 bases lying between them. This CDR3 is 16 amino acids long. CDR3 nucleotide sequence: TGTGCCAGCAGTGAAAGGGCGGGGAGCTCCTACAATGAGCAGTTCTTC. As protein: CASSERAGSSYNEQFF.

This chain links TRBV7-2 with TRBJ1-5; the match to TRBD1 covers 9 bases. The CDR3 extends over 18 amino acids. J was trimmed by 0 bases and V by 4 bases; bases with no gene match: 10. Germline lookup yields CDR1 SGHTA and CDR2 FQGNSA. The CDR3 reads CASSSRGQGPYSNQPQHF. The CDR3 DNA sequence: TGTGCCAGCAGCTCGAGGGGACAGGGTCCCTATAGCAATCAGCCCCAGCATTTT.

This clonotype has just a few counts. The chain combines TRBV12-3 or TRBV12-4 with TRBJ1-2, with 7 nucleotides matching TRBD1. This CDR3 region has 16 residues. Unmatched junction bases numbered 13, after V lost 2 bases and J lost 7 bases. This CDR3 reads CASSLFWDRDEVGYTF. Written as DNA, the CDR3 is TGTGCCAGCAGTTTATTCTGGGACAGAGACGAAGTTGGCTACACCTTC.